The rows below give T cell receptor beta chains drawn from one sample of a study of blood T cell repertoires in COVID-19. The protocol was immunoSEQ multiplex PCR, while the TCRdb copy is restricted to in-frame clones and leaves out a portion. The sample records roughly 320,000 clones, around nine tenths being singletons. Sequences were obtained from peripheral blood. All receptors come from a woman aged 25-40 years with COVID-19, enrolled during active disease. Both conserved end residues are part of each CDR3. A D gene is named only where the DNA matches it firmly. Size is omitted from some rows. Given values are once, few, many or a class for expanded clones.

>TRBJ1-5|TRBV7-2|.|.
TGTGCCAGCAGCTTACAGGGCAACAATCAGCCCCAGCATTTT
CASSLQGNNQPQHF
>TRBJ1-2|TRBV5-1|.|.
TGCGCCAGCAACGGGGGGGGCTCCCCTGACCTATATGGCTACACCTTC
CASNGGGSPDLYGYTF
>TRBJ1-1|TRBV7-9|.|TRBD1
TGTGCCAGCAGCTTAGTAGGGACAGCGAACACTGAAGCTTTCTTT
CASSLVGTANTEAFF
>TRBJ1-1|TRBV5-1|.|.
TGCGCCAGCAGCTTGGCTGAGACTGAAGCTTTCTTT
CASSLAETEAFF
>TRBJ2-5|TRBV11-3|.|TRBD2
TGTGCCAGCCGGGGTAGGACTAGCGGGGGCCATAGTCAAGAGACCCAGTACTTC
CASRGRTSGGHSQETQYF
>TRBJ1-6|TRBV5-1|once|TRBD1
TGCGCCAGCAGCCGAAAGGACAGGTTTGGTTCACCCCTCCACTTT
CASSRKDRFGSPLHF
>TRBJ2-3|TRBV5-4|.|TRBD2
TGTGCCAGCAGCTTGTTAGCGGGGGGGTTCGGCACAGATACGCAGTATTTT
CASSLLAGGFGTDTQYF
>TRBJ1-2|TRBV7-8|few|TRBD1
TGTGCCAGCAGGAGAGAGATAGGGGGCAACTATGGCTACACCTTC
CASRREIGGNYGYTF
>TRBJ2-1|TRBV12-3/TRBV12-4|.|.
TGTGCCAGCAGTTTAGTGACTAATGAGCAGTTCTTC
CASSLVTNEQFF
>TRBJ1-3|TRBV7-2|.|TRBD1
TGTGCCAGCAGCTTTAGAAGGGACAGCGGAAACACCATATATTTT
CASSFRRDSGNTIYF
>TRBJ2-5|TRBV4-3|.|TRBD2
TGCGCCAGCAGCCAAGGGTCGCCGGGGGGGGAGACCCAGTACTTC
CASSQGSPGGETQYF
>TRBJ1-1|TRBV6-6|.|.
TGTGCCAGCAGTTTGGCGGTGCGCGAAGCTTTCTTT
CASSLAVREAFF
>TRBJ2-2|TRBV19|.|TRBD2
TGTGCCGTTAACGGGGGGTACACCGGGGAGCTGTTTTTT
CAVNGGYTGELFF